This TCR beta chain originates from a study of PD-L1 blockade in urothelial cancer (dated by TCRdb to the late 2010s). Notes on the research overall: Every patient began therapy in about 2014 and was given atezolizumab 1,200 mg intravenously every 3 weeks. About 90% of the roughly 29 patients were males with bladder-origin urothelial cancer, and about 60% of the roughly 29 reported a prior smoking history. An ECOG performance status of 0 or 1 was recorded for the patients, and 0 to 3 prior chemotherapy regimens had been received by the patients. Blood samples were analyzed 3 weeks after the start of treatment (second dose) and 6 weeks after the start of treatment. Blood samples gave median yields of approximately 130,000 T cells and approximately 80,000 unique TCRs, along with a median clonality of around 0.075. Somatic, immune and clinical correlates of response to PD-L1 blockade with atezolizumab in urothelial cancer were the focus of an exploratory multi-omic analysis. Pretreatment tumor samples and matched peripheral blood, collected serially before and after atezolizumab treatment, underwent TCR sequencing. Durable clinical benefit was defined as progression-free survival longer than 6 months, and TCR features were also tested against progression-free and overall survival. Whole exome sequencing and RNA sequencing of pretreatment tumors were performed alongside TCR sequencing in the same patients. Nine patients achieved durable clinical benefit and around 19 did not. Around 30 patients had pretreatment blood TCR-seq, some 25 had at least one posttreatment blood collection, and some 25 had tumor TCR-seq. Summary of the overall study and its limitations: Improved progression-free and overall survival was found to be associated with pretreatment peripheral blood TCR clonality below the median. Small sample size (n ≈ 30) and many exploratory analyses mean the results are intended to be hypothesis-generating. Greater expansion of tumor-associated TCR clones in peripheral blood 3 weeks after the start of treatment was observed in patients with durable benefit (n of about 21, p = 0.022).

Counted from cysteine to phenylalanine, this CDR3 has 15 amino acids. Only the CDR3 portion is preserved as DNA: 45 bases, with reading frame beginning at the first base. Trimming costs V 0 bases and J 2 bases, and their ends lie 9 bases apart. CDR1 and CDR2 are read off the germline V gene as MNHEY and SVGAGI. Each PCR received spiked-in synthetic TCR analog templates so that absolute template abundance could be estimated from read counts. The immunoSEQ assay used bias-controlled V and J gene primers to amplify TCRbeta CDR3 regions from genomic DNA. Sequencing of rearranged TCRbeta segments was performed at approximately 20X coverage. Per the source publication's procedure: Clustering was used to correct sequencing errors, and CDR3s were annotated against IMGT to assign V, D and J genes. Out-of-frame and stop-codon sequences were excluded, and only productive TCRbeta rearrangements were used in downstream analyses. Clonality was calculated as one minus the Shannon entropy normalized by the log of the number of unique productive sequences. Clones differing between time points or between blood and tumor were identified by Fisher's exact test with Benjamini-Hochberg correction at adjusted p below 0.01. TCRdb stores this immuneACCESS table with in-frame sequences only. Part of the clones is absent; in the studies checked, under half of the shortfall reflects unresolved V genes, and no reason is known for the rest. Clone size and V and J calls were adopted from that table, with D and trimming inferred from the DNA. In all, the sample holds fewer than 50,000 clones, and about 85% of those were seen once. The top ten constitute about 7.6% of the sample.

The cohort comprised 25 to 30 patients with locally advanced or metastatic urothelial carcinoma treated at Memorial Sloan Kettering on a trial protocol. Peripheral blood mononuclear cells were collected pretreatment and during treatment, at between 1 and 8 total time points per patient. The Qiagen DNeasy Blood extraction kit was used to purify genomic DNA from total PBMCs and from tumor samples. PBMCs were collected pretreatment and during treatment and were isolated and stored as previously described. Concerning this clone itself: There is no known antigen for this receptor. Base qualities are not recorded, but no much larger clone differs from it by a single base.

The TCR sequence derives from a man aged 60-69 years with urothelial cancer. The material was PBMCs, obtained around atezolizumab (anti-PD-L1) treatment. The chain is made from TRBV6-5 and TRBJ2-3, and possibly TRBD1, on 6 matching bases. The CDR3: CASSYSYRDTDTQYF. The DNA is TGTGCCAGCAGTTACTCGTACAGGGACACAGATACGCAGTATTTT.